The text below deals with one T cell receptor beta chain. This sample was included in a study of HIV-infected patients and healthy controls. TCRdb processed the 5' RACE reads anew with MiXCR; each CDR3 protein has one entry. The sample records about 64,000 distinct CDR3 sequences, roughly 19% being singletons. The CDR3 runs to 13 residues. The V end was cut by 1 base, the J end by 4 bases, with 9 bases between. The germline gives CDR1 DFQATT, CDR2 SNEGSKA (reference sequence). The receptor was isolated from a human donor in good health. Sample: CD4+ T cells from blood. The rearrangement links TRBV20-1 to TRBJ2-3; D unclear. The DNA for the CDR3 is TGCAGTGCTAGAGGAGGCCCGGCAGATACGCAGTATTTT. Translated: CSARGGPADTQYF.